This T cell receptor beta chain was identified during a study of CD8+ T cells in alopecia areata. Study-level findings and limits: Lesional scalp displayed greater clonality than normal scalp, most notably in alopecia totalis/universalis. When scalp samples are sequenced, resident alphabeta T cells of normal skin are also captured.

Sequencing relied on a cDNA template that was reverse transcribed from extracted RNA. Profiled with immunoSEQ multiplex PCR; TCRdb holds only in-frame clones, not every one. This table has about 200,000 clones, 56% appearing once. On this clone: Antigen: not known.

Trimming removed 1 base from V and 2 bases from J; junction bases left unmatched: 7. The germline gives CDR1 SGHAT, CDR2 FQNNGV. The CDR3 sequence is 17 residues long. The origin of this receptor is a human donor in good health. The chain links TRBV11-2 to TRBJ1-2; 10 bases are a match to TRBD1. Sequenced input: CD8+ T cells sorted from blood. Here the CDR3 DNA reads TGTGCCAGCAGCTTAGGACAGGGGGCCCGATTCAACTATGGCTACACCTTC. Its protein product is CASSLGQGARFNYGYTF.